The present TCR beta chain was sequenced within a study of patients and donors after allogeneic stem cell transplantation. CDR3 length: 16 residues. V lost 0 bases to trimming and J lost 6 bases; unmatched junction nucleotides: 9. Germline CDR1 SGHDT, CDR2 YYEEEE. TCRdb used MiXCR to reprocess the RT-PCR reads, holding one entry per CDR3 protein. The table has fewer than 25,000 distinct CDR3 sequences, 25% to 35% seen once. The clonotype originates from a human donor who was either an allogeneic HSCT recipient or a stem cell or donor lymphocyte infusion donor (not recorded which). It is not recorded whose cells these are; they may come from a transplant donor. The sequencing sample was made of blood, either unsorted or a sorted T cell fraction (not recorded which). The rearrangement uses TRBV5-6 and TRBJ2-1; 7 nucleotides agree with TRBD1. CDR3 DNA sequence: TGTGCCAGCAGCTTGGAAGGGACAGCGTTTTCCAATGAGCAGTTCTTC. Protein: CASSLEGTAFSNEQFF.